A single sample gave rise to the 13 T cell receptor beta chains below, sequenced in a study of T-cell reconstitution after alpha-beta-depleted transplantation in children. A TCRbeta library incorporating unique molecular identifiers was prepared. TCRdb redid the calling of the PCR reads with MiXCR, one entry per CDR3 protein. The sample records around 700,000 distinct CDR3 sequences, less than 15% being singletons. Sequences were derived from PBMCs, sampled before TCRalphabeta/CD19-depleted stem cell transplant. The receptors come from a girl aged 2 to 10 with congenital amegakaryocytic thrombocytopenia, due to receive a stem cell transplant.

The chain couples TRBV12-3 or TRBV12-4 to TRBJ2-2; 14 bases are a match to TRBD2. This CDR3 comprises 14 residues. V lost 8 bases and J lost 6; bases outside the gene matches: 2. The CDR3 coding sequence is TGTGCCAGCGGGGGACTAGCGGGAGCCGGGGAGCTGTTTTTT. Its protein product is CASGGLAGAGELFF.

This clonotype was counted a few times. The chain recombines TRBV21-1 with TRBJ2-1; no DNA check was done on the table's D call, TRBD2. TRBV21-1 is labeled a pseudogene. The CDR3 is made up of 18 amino acids. CDR3 amino acids: CASSKALWVPREGGEQFF. DNA for the CDR3: TGTGCCAGCAGCAAAGCGCTTTGGGTACCGCGGGAGGGCGGAGAGCAGTTCTTC.

V and J are TRBV11-2 and TRBJ1-4; D remains ambiguous. The germline V gene has CDR1 SGHAT and CDR2 FQNNGV. The CDR3 runs 14 residues. Trimming removed 0 bases from V and 8 bases from J, with 10 bases in between. CDR3: CASSLDRDEEKLFF. As DNA, the CDR3 is TGTGCCAGCAGCTTAGACCGAGACGAGGAAAAACTGTTTTTT.

Here the CDR3 DNA reads TGCGCCAGCAGCTTTTTCTACGGGAACACTGAAGCTTTCTTT. Translating it yields CASSFFYGNTEAFF. The V call is TRBV5-1, the J call TRBJ1-1, with D unresolved. Germline V gene lookup returns CDR1 SGHRS and CDR2 YFSETQ. V was shortened by 2 bases and J by 1 base, with 9 bases between the two germline ends. The CDR3 is 14 amino acids.

This clonotype was counted between two and nine times. J is TRBJ1-2 and V is TRBV29-1; D remains ambiguous. Germline V gene data show CDR1 as SQVTM and CDR2 as ANQGSEA. CDR3 length: 13 amino acids. V lost 8 bases, J lost 8 bases, and 21 bases lay in between. CDR3 sequence (DNA): TGCAGCACCCTCGGGTTGGAGGGCCAAGGCTACACCTTC. It specifies CSTLGLEGQGYTF.

This clonotype showed up many times. The chain employs TRBV12-3 or TRBV12-4 and TRBJ2-1, with 11 bases matching TRBD2. This CDR3 has 14 amino acids. V dropped 3 bases and J dropped 8; count of bases not matched to a gene: 3. CDR3 region: CASSLSSGRDEQFF. The CDR3, as DNA: TGTGCCAGCAGTTTGAGTAGCGGGAGGGATGAGCAGTTCTTC.

V and J are TRBV2 and TRBJ2-7; possible D gene TRBD2, 6 bases. Germline CDR1 SNHLY, CDR2 FYNNEI. The CDR3 totals 14 residues. V was shortened by 7 bases and J by 2 bases, with 15 bases between the two germline ends. This CDR3 reads CASKSGGGTYEQYF. CDR3 sequence (DNA): TGTGCCAGCAAGTCCGGCGGCGGGACCTACGAGCAGTACTTC.

This rearrangement joins TRBV20-1 to TRBJ2-1; D is undetermined. This CDR3 has 16 amino acids. V shed 3 bases and J shed 0 bases, with 15 bases lying between them. Germline V gene data show CDR1 as DFQATT and CDR2 as SNEGSKA (reference sequence). CDR3 residues: CSASPSEASSYNEQFF. The CDR3 coding sequence is TGCAGTGCTAGTCCCAGCGAGGCCAGCTCCTACAATGAGCAGTTCTTC.

The chain carries TRBV2 and TRBJ2-1; TRBD2 might be the D (6 bases). Germline V gene lookup returns CDR1 SNHLY and CDR2 FYNNEI. The V end was cut by 6 bases, the J end by 8 bases, with 17 bases between. CDR3 size: 14 residues. This CDR3 is CASSRDSHSDEQFF. The CDR3 DNA follows: TGTGCCAGCAGCCGGGACTCCCATTCCGATGAGCAGTTCTTC.

This rearrangement joins TRBV15 to TRBJ1-1, with D perhaps TRBD1 (5 bases). The CDR3 runs to 12 residues. Germline V gives CDR1 LNHNV, CDR2 YYDKDF (reference sequence). The V end was cut by 4 bases, the J end by 10 bases, with 13 bases between. CDR3 DNA sequence: TGTGCCACCAGCATGAGAAGCACAGGAGCTTTCTTT. This codes for CATSMRSTGAFF.

This clonotype was seen at least ten times. This chain uses TRBV29-1 with TRBJ1-1; possible D gene TRBD1, 5 bases. Between the trimmed V and J ends, which lost 6 bases and 4 bases, there was a span of 12 bases. The germline V gene encodes CDR1 SQVTM and CDR2 ANQGSEA. The CDR3 spans 12 residues. CDR3 in DNA: TGCAGCGTCCTCAGGGAACCCACTGAAGCTTTCTTT. Translating gives CSVLREPTEAFF.

In its sample, this clonotype was seen a few times. The chain joins TRBV28 to TRBJ2-1; 14 bases line up with TRBD2. V gave up 6 bases and J gave up 7 bases; unmatched junction bases: 8. The germline gives CDR1 MDHEN, CDR2 SYDVKM. This CDR3 region has 16 residues. The CDR3 region is CASSLVTSGRDNEQFF. In DNA form, the CDR3 reads TGTGCCAGCAGCCTAGTGACTAGCGGGAGGGATAATGAGCAGTTCTTC.

This clonotype was observed a few times. The chain employs TRBV4-1 and TRBJ2-1, with 7 nucleotides matching TRBD2. Trimming took 1 base from V and 10 from J; bases not matched to a gene: 7. CDR1 is MGHRA, CDR2 YSYEKL, per germline. The length of the CDR3 is 14 residues. CDR3 DNA: TGCGCCAGCAGCCAAGCTCCGGGAGGCGAAGAGCAGTTCTTC. Amino acids: CASSQAPGGEEQFF.